This entry lists 13 T cell receptor beta chains sequenced from one sample in a study of T cell responses to AZD1222 COVID-19 vaccine. Assay used: immunoSEQ multiplex PCR; TCRdb lists only in-frame clones, some missing. The sample includes 90,000 to 120,000 clones, about 93% of them seen just once. This sample comprised peripheral blood, obtained on day 0 of AZD1222 vaccination. These receptor sequences come from an adult in good health.

J is TRBJ2-7 and V is TRBV10-2; D may correspond to TRBD1 or TRBD2 (5 bases each). CDR1 is WSHSY, CDR2 SAAADI, per germline. V shed 10 bases and J shed 2 bases, with 12 bases lying between them. The CDR3 is 12 amino acids. The CDR3 DNA reads as TGCGCCACCCCGGGACGGCCCTACGAGCAGTACTTC. Translated, it gives CATPGRPYEQYF.

The J gene is TRBJ2-4, the V gene TRBV5-4; D is uncertain. V lost 0 bases and J 7 bases, leaving 14 bases between the germline ends. Germline CDR1 SGHNT, CDR2 YYREEE (reference sequence). This CDR3 contains 15 residues. The chain's CDR3 is CASSLGGGRTNIQYF. The CDR3 bases are TGTGCCAGCAGCTTGGGGGGTGGCCGTACGAACATTCAGTACTTC.

V is TRBV3-1 (or the pseudogene TRBV3-2) and J is TRBJ2-1, with 7 bases fitting TRBD2. Germline loops: CDR1 LGHDT, CDR2 YNNKEL (reference sequence). Unmatched junction bases numbered 14, after V lost 6 bases and J lost 9 bases. CDR3 length: 15 residues. CDR3 in DNA: TGTGCCAGCAGAGGACTGGCGGGAGCAAGAGGTGAGCAGTTCTTC. This codes for CASRGLAGARGEQFF.

The chain is built from TRBV20-1 and TRBJ2-1; TRBD2 matches 8 bases. Germline CDR1 DFQATT, CDR2 SNEGSKA (reference sequence). The CDR3 contains 16 residues. Losses at the gene ends were 3 bases for V and 6 bases for J; bases not matched to a gene: 13. DNA for the CDR3: TGCAGTGCTAGTAAAGCGGGAGCTCCTCTCTCCAATGAGCAGTTCTTC. Protein product: CSASKAGAPLSNEQFF.

The V and J genes are TRBV10-2 and TRBJ2-1, with D tentatively TRBD1 or TRBD2 (5 bases each). Deletions cut 2 bases from V and 7 bases from J, with 9 bases between. CDR1 WSHSY and CDR2 SAAADI come from the germline V gene. The CDR3 length is 13 residues. In nucleotides, the CDR3 is TGCGCCAGCAGTGAGGGGGGAACGAATGAGCAGTTCTTC. Protein: CASSEGGTNEQFF.

The table lists this clone with a count of one. The V and J genes are TRBV30 and TRBJ2-7, with D perhaps TRBD1 (6 bases). Trimming left V 7 bases short and J 0 bases short, with 19 bases between. There are 15 residues in the CDR3. Germline loops: CDR1 GTSNPN, CDR2 SVGIG (reference sequence). The CDR3: CAFSDSPLSSYEQYF. CDR3 DNA sequence: TGTGCCTTTTCGGACAGCCCCTTAAGCTCCTACGAGCAGTACTTC.

The chain joins TRBV5-4 to TRBJ2-7; 7 bases match TRBD2. V shed 2 bases and J 0 bases; nucleotides not matched to a gene: 8. Germline V CDR1 and CDR2: SGHNT, YYREEE (reference sequence). There are 16 residues in the CDR3. The CDR3 sequence is CASSFYGGSLSYEQYF. Written as DNA, the CDR3 is TGTGCCAGCAGCTTCTATGGCGGGAGCCTCTCCTACGAGCAGTACTTC.

This sequence joins TRBV7-2 and TRBJ1-1, with D maybe TRBD1 (6 bases). CDR1 is SGHTA, CDR2 FQGNSA, per germline. This CDR3 has 18 amino acids. Trimming stripped 1 base from V and 1 base from J, with 19 bases between. The CDR3 DNA follows: TGTGCCAGCAGCTTAGAAGACAGGCGTAAACTGAAGAACACTGAAGCTTTCTTT. Amino acids: CASSLEDRRKLKNTEAFF.

The gene calls are TRBV9 and TRBJ1-4; 12 positions agree with TRBD1. V gave up 3 bases and J gave up 10 bases; unmatched junction bases: 7. CDR3 length: 15 amino acids. Germline CDR1 is SGDLS and CDR2 is YYNGEE. In nucleotides, the CDR3 is TGTGCCAGCAGCGCCCGGGACAGGGGGCCGGCAAAACTGTTTTTT. This encodes CASSARDRGPAKLFF. The full variable domain, in which reference TRBV9 and TRBJ1-4 provide the parts outside the CDR3, is DSGVTQTPKHLITATGQRVTLRCSPRSGDLSVYWYQQSLDQGLQFLIQYYNGEERAKGNILERFSAQQFPDLHSELNLSSLELGDSALYFCASSARDRGPAKLFFGSGTQLSVL.

The chain joins TRBV5-1 to TRBJ2-1, with 13 bases identical to TRBD2. After removal of 4 bases from V and 6 bases from J, the junction contained 7 bases not matched to a gene. This CDR3 contains 16 residues. Looked up from germline, CDR1 is SGHRS and CDR2 is YFSETQ. The CDR3 spells CASSPSRLAGGNEQFF. The CDR3, as DNA: TGCGCCAGCAGCCCGTCCAGACTAGCGGGGGGCAATGAGCAGTTCTTC.

In this sample, this clone turned up once. The chain uses TRBV7-3 and TRBJ2-7; TRBD1 is a possible D gene (5 bases). The germline V and J ends were trimmed by 3 bases and 0 bases, with 9 bases remaining between them. The germline V gene has CDR1 SGHTA and CDR2 FQGTGA. The CDR3 is made up of 14 amino acids. The CDR3 here is CASSFDSSSYEQYF. As DNA, the CDR3 is TGTGCCAGCAGCTTCGACAGCAGCTCCTACGAGCAGTACTTC.

This clone was seen a handful of times. The V call is TRBV28, the J call TRBJ1-2, with D possibly matching TRBD1 (6 bases). The CDR3 has 14 residues. V gave up 6 bases and J gave up 4 bases, with 15 bases separating them. CDR1 is MDHEN, CDR2 SYDVKM, per germline. CDR3 DNA sequence: TGTGCCAGCAGCCCCCTCCGGACAGCCTATGGCTACACCTTC. It translates to CASSPLRTAYGYTF.

The chain links TRBV12-5 to TRBJ2-3; weak D call: TRBD2 (5 bases). The germline V gene encodes CDR1 LGHNT and CDR2 FRNRAP. This CDR3 contains 22 residues. Deletions cut 0 bases from V and 0 bases from J, with 28 bases between. CDR3 sequence (DNA): TGTGCTAGTGGTTTGGTACCCTACCAGGACTGGTCCCTACCTACTAGCACAGATACGCAGTATTTT. Its protein product is CASGLVPYQDWSLPTSTDTQYF.